Presented here are 24 T cell receptor beta chains from one specimen sequenced in a study of blood T cell repertoires in COVID-19. Method: immunoSEQ multiplex PCR; TCRdb's copy keeps in-frame clones and lacks some. The sample includes some 220,000 clones, 82% of them seen just once. Sequenced material: peripheral blood. Every receptor here comes from a woman aged 65 to 85 with COVID-19, enrolled during active disease.

A single count supports this clone. The gene calls are TRBV27 and TRBJ2-1; 9 bases are a match to TRBD2. The CDR3 has 18 amino acids. Germline values: CDR1 MNHEY, CDR2 SMNVEV (reference sequence). After removal of 7 bases from V and 6 bases from J, the junction contained 19 bases not matched to a gene. CDR3 sequence: CASNTPGLAGFMGNEQFF. Here the CDR3 DNA reads TGTGCCAGCAACACTCCGGGGCTAGCGGGATTCATGGGCAATGAGCAGTTCTTC.

This chain uses TRBV18 with TRBJ1-1, with 8 bases aligning to TRBD1. V dropped 3 bases and J dropped 0; count of bases not matched to a gene: 3. This CDR3 has 15 residues. The V gene's germline CDR1 is KGHSH and CDR2 LQKENI. CDR3 nucleotide sequence: TGTGCCAGCTCACCCCGGGACAGGCTGAACACTGAAGCTTTCTTT. It specifies CASSPRDRLNTEAFF. The variable domain in full, completed from reference TRBV18 and TRBJ1-1, reads NAGVMQNPRHLVRRRGQEARLRCSPMKGHSHVYWYRQLPEEGLKFMVYLQKENIIDESGMPKERFSAEFPKEGPSILRIQQVVRGDSAAYFCASSPRDRLNTEAFFGQGTRLTVV.

The rearrangement uses TRBV19 and TRBJ2-1; 9 bases are shared with TRBD2. In germline, CDR1 is LNHDA, CDR2 SQIVND (reference sequence). The CDR3 is 14 residues long. V shed 5 bases, J shed 10 bases, and the junction held 9 bases outside the gene matches. CDR3: CASSALAGPWEQFF. The CDR3 coding sequence is TGTGCCAGTAGTGCCCTAGCGGGACCGTGGGAGCAGTTCTTC.

V usage is TRBV15 and J usage is TRBJ1-2; the match to TRBD1 covers 9 bases. The J segment lost 4 bases and the V segment lost 0 bases, leaving 6 bases of the junction unmatched. The germline CDR1 and CDR2 sequences are LNHNV and YYDKDF (reference sequence). The CDR3 consists of 16 residues. CDR3 nucleotides: TGTGCCACCAGCAGAGATAAGGGACAGGGCGGCTATGGCTACACCTTC. The encoded protein is CATSRDKGQGGYGYTF. The whole variable domain, filled in from reference TRBV15 and TRBJ1-2, reads DAMVIQNPRYQVTQFGKPVTLSCSQTLNHNVMYWYQQKSSQAPKLLFHYYDKDFNNEADTPDNFQSRRPNTSFCFLDIRSPGLGDTAMYLCATSRDKGQGGYGYTFGSGTRLTVV.

This clone was found many times. The chain recombines TRBV9 with TRBJ2-7; 8 bases align to TRBD2. V shed 4 bases, J shed 0 bases, and the junction held 18 bases outside the gene matches. The germline CDR1 and CDR2 sequences are SGDLS and YYNGEE. The CDR3 extends over 19 amino acids. The CDR3 sequence is CASSLRVDSGTSSSYEQYF. DNA of the CDR3: TGTGCCAGCAGCCTCCGGGTGGATAGCGGGACTTCAAGCTCCTACGAGCAGTACTTC.

The gene calls are TRBV6-6 and TRBJ2-7; maybe TRBD2 (5 bases). This CDR3 is 13 amino acids long. V was trimmed by 6 bases and J by 1 base, leaving 10 bases between them. Germline V CDR1 and CDR2: MNHNY, SVGAGI (reference sequence). The CDR3 region has the DNA TGTGCCAGCAGGAGGACGGGATCCTACGAGCAGTACTTC. This codes for CASRRTGSYEQYF.

This chain links TRBV28 with TRBJ1-1, with unresolved D. Germline V gene data show CDR1 as MDHEN and CDR2 as SYDVKM. The V gene lost 2 bases and the J gene lost 8 bases, with 6 bases spanning the gap. CDR3 length: 11 amino acids. The CDR3 region has the DNA TGTGCCAGCAGTTTAGGCAAAGAAGCTTTCTTT. Translating gives CASSLGKEAFF.

The chain joins TRBV19 to TRBJ1-1; D may be TRBD1 (5 bases). There are 13 residues in the CDR3. V lost 7 bases to trimming and J lost 1 base, with 10 bases between them. Looked up from germline, CDR1 is LNHDA and CDR2 is SQIVND (reference sequence). The CDR3 DNA reads as TGTGCCAGTAATGGGGCAGGGAACACTGAAGCTTTCTTT. Protein: CASNGAGNTEAFF.

This clone was seen more than once but under ten times. The rearrangement uses TRBV5-6 and TRBJ1-2; 8 bases line up with TRBD1. The V and J ends lost 0 bases and 3 bases, in that order; junction bases with no gene match: 10. Germline CDR1 and CDR2: SGHDT and YYEEEE. CDR3 length equals 17 residues. DNA of the CDR3: TGTGCCAGCAGCTTGGCCAAGACAGGGGCACAGCACTATGGCTACACCTTC. It specifies CASSLAKTGAQHYGYTF. The variable domain in full, with the rest retrieved from reference TRBV5-6 and TRBJ1-2, is DAGVTQSPTHLIKTRGQQVTLRCSPKSGHDTVSWYQQALGQGPQFIFQYYEEEERQRGNFPDRFSGHQFPNYSSELNVNALLLGDSALYLCASSLAKTGAQHYGYTFGSGTRLTVV.

The chain uses TRBV5-4 and TRBJ2-7, with 10 bases aligning to TRBD2. Germline trimming cut 4 bases from V and 4 bases from J; bases unmatched to any gene: 5. Per germline, CDR1 SGHNT and CDR2 YYREEE (reference sequence). This CDR3 comprises 14 residues. CDR3 sequence: CASSRSSGSYEQYF. In DNA, the CDR3 is TGTGCCAGCAGCCGTTCTAGCGGGAGTTACGAGCAGTACTTC.

About this clone itself: Because it lacks the conserved phenylalanine or tryptophan at the end, this CDR3 is likely a read error. The DNA is omitted, as the CDR3 cannot be located on it reliably, and the CDR3 follows TCRdb's listing. The V gene is TRBV29-1, the J gene TRBJ1-2; the tabulated D call, TRBD1, remains unverified against the DNA. The CDR3 is made up of 16 amino acids, end residues included. Per germline, CDR1 SQVTM and CDR2 ANQGSEA. CDR3 amino acids: CSVHTGCWLPEFPLKI.

CDR3 nucleotides: TGTGCCAGCAGCCAGAGACAGACCTACGAGCAGTACTTC. Translating it yields CASSQRQTYEQYF. The chain combines TRBV3-1 (or the pseudogene TRBV3-2) with TRBJ2-7, with D perhaps matching TRBD1 (5 bases). Germline CDR1 reads LGHDT; CDR2 reads YNNKEL (reference sequence). The CDR3 has 13 residues. V was trimmed by 3 bases and J by 2 bases, leaving 8 bases between them.

This clone was recorded only once. The CDR3 DNA reads as TGTGCCAGCAGCCCCAACGGACAGGGCTCCTACGAGCAGTACTTC. This translates into CASSPNGQGSYEQYF. The rearrangement joins TRBV28 to TRBJ2-7; 8 bases are a match to TRBD1. CDR1 is MDHEN, CDR2 SYDVKM, per germline. CDR3 length: 15 amino acids. With 6 bases clipped from V and 0 bases from J, the junction kept 7 bases outside the gene matches.

This chain links TRBV7-8 with TRBJ1-2, with TRBD1 matching 12 bases. The CDR3 length is 15 residues. Germline V gene sequence: CDR1 SGHVS, CDR2 FQNEAQ. With V trimmed by 1 base and J by 5 bases, 2 bases remained unmatched. CDR3 sequence reads: CASSLGGQGAYGYTF. Here the CDR3 DNA reads TGTGCCAGCAGCTTAGGGGGACAGGGGGCATATGGCTACACCTTC.

The chain links TRBV6-6 to TRBJ1-6, with D tentatively TRBD1 (6 bases). CDR3 length: 17 amino acids. Looked up from germline, CDR1 is MNHNY and CDR2 is SVGAGI (reference sequence). V lost 5 bases to trimming and J lost 8 bases, with 22 bases between them. The CDR3 DNA is TGTGCCAGCAGTCGCCAGGTTGGGGGCGATCGAGATTCACCCCTCCACTTT. The encoded protein is CASSRQVGGDRDSPLHF.

The V and J genes are TRBV5-4 and TRBJ2-5, with 10 positions matching TRBD2. The CDR3 totals 15 residues. Germline lookup yields CDR1 SGHNT and CDR2 YYREEE (reference sequence). With 4 bases clipped from V and 5 bases from J, the junction kept 8 bases outside the gene matches. This chain's CDR3 is CASSPPSGSFETQYF. The DNA of the CDR3 is TGTGCCAGCAGCCCCCCTAGCGGGAGTTTCGAGACCCAGTACTTC.

The V and J genes are TRBV19 and TRBJ2-5; the D gene is possibly TRBD1 (6 bases). Looked up from germline, CDR1 is LNHDA and CDR2 is SQIVND (reference sequence). This CDR3 is 13 amino acids long. Trimming shortened V by 6 bases and J by 2 bases, and 10 bases separated the two germline ends. The CDR3 loop is CASRYREQETQYF. In nucleotides, the CDR3 is TGTGCCAGTAGGTACAGGGAGCAAGAGACCCAGTACTTC.

This chain joins TRBV5-1 and TRBJ1-2; maybe TRBD1 (5 bases). Germline V gene data show CDR1 as SGHRS and CDR2 as YFSETQ. The CDR3 spans 13 residues. The V and J ends lost 5 bases and 4 bases respectively, with 12 bases between them. CDR3 DNA: TGCGCCAGCAGTCCGGGGGACGGCTATGGCTACACCTTC. Translated: CASSPGDGYGYTF.

V usage is TRBV3-1 (or the pseudogene TRBV3-2) and J usage is TRBJ2-1; the D gene is possibly TRBD2 (6 bases). V was clipped by 3 bases and J by 7 bases, with 13 bases between them. The CDR3 extends over 14 amino acids. Germline V gives CDR1 LGHDT, CDR2 YNNKEL (reference sequence). CDR3 loop: CASSHPPRGNEQFF. Here the CDR3 DNA reads TGTGCCAGCAGCCACCCTCCTCGGGGGAATGAGCAGTTCTTC.

The chain has TRBV3-1 (or the pseudogene TRBV3-2) and TRBJ1-3; perhaps TRBD1 as D (6 bases). The CDR3 extends over 15 amino acids. Trimming removed 6 bases from V and 0 bases from J, with 12 bases in between. Germline V gene data show CDR1 as LGHDT and CDR2 as YNNKEL (reference sequence). The CDR3 protein is CASSFPRGSGNTIYF. In DNA, the CDR3 is TGTGCCAGCAGTTTCCCCAGGGGCTCTGGAAACACCATATATTTT.

The CDR3, as DNA: TGCGCCAGCAATCGCGGGACTAGCGGAGGAGATGAGCAGTTCTTC. Its protein is CASNRGTSGGDEQFF. V usage is TRBV5-1 and J usage is TRBJ2-1, with 11 bases matching TRBD2. CDR3 size: 15 residues. With 6 bases clipped from V and 8 bases from J, the junction kept 10 bases outside the gene matches. Germline-derived CDR1 and CDR2 are SGHRS and YFSETQ.

J is TRBJ1-2 and V is TRBV6-5; 7 bases align to TRBD1. Trimming cost V 0 bases and J 3 bases; bases outside gene matches: 4. The CDR3 is 15 residues long. Per the germline V gene, CDR1 is MNHEY and CDR2 is SVGAGI. CDR3 in DNA: TGTGCCAGCAGTTACTCGGGCAGGGGGGACTATGGCTACACCTTC. The encoded protein is CASSYSGRGDYGYTF.

V is TRBV12-3 or TRBV12-4 and J is TRBJ1-2; D is unclear. V lost 3 bases and J 8 bases, leaving 10 bases between the germline ends. This CDR3 has 12 amino acids. The CDR3 spells CASSFRQAGYTF. CDR3 sequence (DNA): TGTGCCAGCAGTTTTCGGCAGGCCGGCTACACCTTC.

The chain combines TRBV6-5 with TRBJ2-2, with D maybe TRBD1 (6 bases). The CDR3 has 14 amino acids. Per the germline V gene, CDR1 is MNHEY and CDR2 is SVGAGI. Trimming took off 4 bases at V and 5 bases at J, with 11 bases between the two ends. The CDR3 is CASSSTGYTGELFF. CDR3 in DNA: TGTGCCAGCAGTTCGACAGGTTATACCGGGGAGCTGTTTTTT.